The sample holds many counts of the clone carrying this T cell receptor beta chain. The antigen is undetermined. CDR3 length: 13 residues. CDR1 is SNHLY and CDR2 is FYNNEI in the germline V gene. Trimming shortened V by 5 bases and J by 12 bases, and 20 bases separated the two germline ends. Time point given: persistent/refractory GD, antithyroid drugs over 5 years with positive TRAb. The authors made the TCR library using RNA they extracted from PBMCs. The source of the sample is a study of regulatory T cells in long-lasting Graves disease. Study in general: Disease was considered persistent Graves' disease after over 5 years of antithyroid drugs (with positive TSH receptor antibodies). General study results and limits: Whereas new patients shared 800 to 1,000 public clonotypes, persistent patients shared more, at about 3,000.

Arm-PCR of CDR3 regions and iRepertoire HTBI primers were the basis on which TCR beta libraries were built. TCRdb re-called the multiplex PCR reads with MiXCR, one entry per CDR3 protein. The sample lists some 330,000 distinct CDR3 sequences; approximately 25% were seen once. The origin of this receptor is a woman aged 40 to 50 with Graves disease. This sequence joins TRBV2 and TRBJ2-7; D unresolved. The source was peripheral blood mononuclear cells (PBMCs), collected when the disease was refractory, from a patient treated with antithyroid drugs. DNA for the CDR3: TGTGCCAGCAGTAGGTTAGCCCCCGGCAGTCTGTACTTC. Its protein product is CASSRLAPGSLYF.